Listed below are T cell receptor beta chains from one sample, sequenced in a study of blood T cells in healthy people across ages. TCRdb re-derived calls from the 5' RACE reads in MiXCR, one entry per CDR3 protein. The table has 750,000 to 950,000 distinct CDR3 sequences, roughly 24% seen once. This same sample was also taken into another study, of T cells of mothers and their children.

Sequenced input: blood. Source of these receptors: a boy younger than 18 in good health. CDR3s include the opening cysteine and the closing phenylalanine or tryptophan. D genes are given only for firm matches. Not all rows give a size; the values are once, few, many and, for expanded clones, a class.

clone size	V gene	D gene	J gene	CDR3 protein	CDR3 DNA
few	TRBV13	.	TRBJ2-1	CASNNRSGLAVERNEQFF	TGTGCCAGCAACAATAGGAGCGGCCTCGCTGTTGAACGTAATGAGCAGTTCTTC
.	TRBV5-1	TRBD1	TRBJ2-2	CASRTGVGGELFF	TGCGCCAGCAGAACAGGGGTCGGCGGGGAGCTGTTTTTT
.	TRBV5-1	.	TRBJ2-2	CASSPSREGLNTGELFF	TGCGCCAGCAGCCCCTCCCGAGAGGGCTTAAACACCGGGGAGCTGTTTTTT
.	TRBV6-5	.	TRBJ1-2	CASSYSGTYGYTF	TGTGCCAGCAGTTACTCAGGGACCTATGGCTACACCTTC
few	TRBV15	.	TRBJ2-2	CATSTSLSDTGELFF	TGTGCCACCAGCACTTCCCTGTCGGACACCGGGGAGCTGTTTTTT
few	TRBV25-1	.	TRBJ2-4	CASSDLGDQAKNIQYF	TGTGCCAGCAGTGATTTGGGGGACCAGGCCAAAAACATTCAGTACTTC
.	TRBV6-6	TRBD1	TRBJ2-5	CASSYSRTGVETQYF	TGTGCCAGCAGTTACAGTAGGACAGGGGTTGAGACCCAGTACTTC
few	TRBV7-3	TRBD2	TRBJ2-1	CASSLRRLAGASSYNEQFF	TGTGCCAGCAGCTTAAGACGACTAGCGGGGGCCTCCTCCTACAATGAGCAGTTCTTC
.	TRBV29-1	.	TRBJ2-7	CSVYDTYEQYF	TGCAGCGTTTATGACACCTACGAGCAGTACTTC
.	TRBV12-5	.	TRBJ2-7	CASGLVPRGVGEQYF	TGTGCTAGTGGTTTGGTACCCAGGGGAGTTGGCGAGCAGTACTTC
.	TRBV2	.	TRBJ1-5	CASTKFGAGRSNQPQHF	TGTGCCAGCACCAAATTCGGGGCAGGGCGAAGCAATCAGCCCCAGCATTTT
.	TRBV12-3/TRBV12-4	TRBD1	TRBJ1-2	CASSEGTGEGYTF	TGTGCCAGCAGTGAAGGGACAGGGGAAGGCTACACCTTC
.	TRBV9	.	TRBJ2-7	CASSVQPSYEQYF	TGTGCCAGCAGCGTACAGCCTTCGTACGAGCAGTACTTC
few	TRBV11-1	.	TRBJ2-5	CASSSPRDQETQYF	TGTGCCAGCAGTTCTCCAAGGGATCAAGAGACCCAGTACTTC
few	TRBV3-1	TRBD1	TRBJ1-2	CATGQGESYGYTF	TGTGCCACCGGACAGGGGGAGAGCTATGGCTACACCTTC
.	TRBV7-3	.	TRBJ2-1	CASSSPLGSYNEQFF	TGTGCCAGCAGCTCCCCCCTGGGGTCCTACAATGAGCAGTTCTTC
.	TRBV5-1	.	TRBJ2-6	CASSLPGLSGANVLTF	TGCGCCAGCAGCTTGCCCGGACTCTCTGGGGCCAACGTCCTGACTTTC
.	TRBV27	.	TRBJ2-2	CASSWGQPNTGELFF	TGTGCCAGCAGTTGGGGACAACCGAACACCGGGGAGCTGTTTTTT
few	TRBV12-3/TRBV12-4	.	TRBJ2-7	CASSYQGPYEQYF	TGTGCCAGCAGCTACCAGGGTCCCTACGAGCAGTACTTC
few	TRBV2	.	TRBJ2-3	CASKILELPDTQYF	TGTGCCAGCAAGATACTAGAGTTGCCAGATACGCAGTATTTT